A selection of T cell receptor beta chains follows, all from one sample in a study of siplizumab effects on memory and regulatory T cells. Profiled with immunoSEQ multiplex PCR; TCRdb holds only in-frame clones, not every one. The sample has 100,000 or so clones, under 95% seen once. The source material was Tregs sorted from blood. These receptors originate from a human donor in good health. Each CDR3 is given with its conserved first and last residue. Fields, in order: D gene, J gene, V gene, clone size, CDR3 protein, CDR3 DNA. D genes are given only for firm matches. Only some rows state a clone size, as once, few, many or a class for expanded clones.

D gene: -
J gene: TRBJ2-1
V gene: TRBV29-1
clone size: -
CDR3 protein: CSGDSTNNNEQFF
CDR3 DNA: TGCAGCGGGGACTCCACAAACAACAATGAGCAGTTCTTC

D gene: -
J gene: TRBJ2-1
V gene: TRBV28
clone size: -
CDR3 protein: CASSQRDGEQFF
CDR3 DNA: TGTGCCAGCAGCCAGAGGGATGGTGAGCAGTTCTTC

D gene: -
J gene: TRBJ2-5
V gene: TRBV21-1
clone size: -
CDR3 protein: CASSKGAPRVRRETQYF
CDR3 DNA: TGTGCCAGCAGCAAAGGGGCCCCCCGGGTGCGTCGGGAGACCCAGTACTTC

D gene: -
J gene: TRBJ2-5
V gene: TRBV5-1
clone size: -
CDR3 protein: CASSFEGSETQYF
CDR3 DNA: TGCGCCAGCAGCTTCGAGGGCTCTGAGACCCAGTACTTC

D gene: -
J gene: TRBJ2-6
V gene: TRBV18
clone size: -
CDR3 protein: CASSPPIRTGANVLTF
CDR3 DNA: TGTGCCAGCTCACCACCGATTCGAACCGGGGCCAACGTCCTGACTTTC

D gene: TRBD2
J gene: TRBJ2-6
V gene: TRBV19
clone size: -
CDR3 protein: CASTLLGGVSGANVLTF
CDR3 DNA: TGTGCCAGTACCCTCCTGGGGGGGGTTTCTGGGGCCAACGTCCTGACTTTC

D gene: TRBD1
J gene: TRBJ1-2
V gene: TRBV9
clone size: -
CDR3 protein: CASSAGQGSYGYTF
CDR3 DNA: TGTGCCAGCAGCGCCGGACAGGGAAGCTATGGCTACACCTTC

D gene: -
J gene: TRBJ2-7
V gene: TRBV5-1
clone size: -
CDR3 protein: CASSLAGLAITYEQYF
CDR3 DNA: TGCGCCAGCAGCTTGGCCGGGCTAGCGATAACCTACGAGCAGTACTTC

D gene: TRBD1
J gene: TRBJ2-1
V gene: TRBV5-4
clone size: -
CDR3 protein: CASSRTGGDEQFF
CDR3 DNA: TGTGCCAGCAGCCGGACAGGGGGCGATGAGCAGTTCTTC

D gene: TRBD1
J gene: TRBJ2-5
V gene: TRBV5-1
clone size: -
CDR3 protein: CASSRDRAQETQYF
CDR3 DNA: TGCGCCAGCAGCCGGGACAGGGCTCAAGAGACCCAGTACTTC

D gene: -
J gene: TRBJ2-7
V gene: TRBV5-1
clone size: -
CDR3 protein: CASTQTGYSYEQYF
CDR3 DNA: TGCGCCAGCACCCAAACAGGGTACTCCTACGAGCAGTACTTC

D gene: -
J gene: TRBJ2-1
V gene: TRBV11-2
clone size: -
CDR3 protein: CASSRDIDYNEQFF
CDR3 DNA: TGTGCCAGCAGCCGAGACATCGACTACAATGAGCAGTTCTTC

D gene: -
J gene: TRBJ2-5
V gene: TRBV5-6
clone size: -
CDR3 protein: CASSLAKDVVETQYF
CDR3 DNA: TGTGCCAGCAGCTTGGCCAAGGACGTCGTTGAGACCCAGTACTTC

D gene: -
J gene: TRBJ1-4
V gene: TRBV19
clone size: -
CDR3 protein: CASRDPNEKLFF
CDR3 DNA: TGTGCCAGTCGCGACCCTAATGAAAAACTGTTTTTT

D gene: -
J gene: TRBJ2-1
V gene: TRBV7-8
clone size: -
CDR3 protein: CASSRTWGGAVNWIGEQFF
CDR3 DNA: TGTGCCAGCAGTCGGACCTGGGGGGGCGCGGTAAATTGGATAGGTGAGCAGTTCTTC

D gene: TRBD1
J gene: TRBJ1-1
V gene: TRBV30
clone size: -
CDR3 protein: CAWNNRGHTEAFF
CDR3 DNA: TGTGCCTGGAATAACAGGGGGCACACTGAAGCTTTCTTT

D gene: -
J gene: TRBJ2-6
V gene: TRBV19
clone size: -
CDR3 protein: CASSTRSGSGANVLTF
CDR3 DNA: TGTGCCAGTAGTACGCGATCAGGCTCTGGGGCCAACGTCCTGACTTTC

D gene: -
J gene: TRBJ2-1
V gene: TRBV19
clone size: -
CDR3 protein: CASSIGGIKWIF
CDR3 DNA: TGTGCCAGTAGTATAGGGGGAATCAAGTGGATCTTC

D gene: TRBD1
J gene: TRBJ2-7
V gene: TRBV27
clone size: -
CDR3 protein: CASRPTGTGSLTYEQYF
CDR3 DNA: TGTGCCAGCAGACCAACCGGGACAGGGTCCCTCACCTACGAGCAGTACTTC

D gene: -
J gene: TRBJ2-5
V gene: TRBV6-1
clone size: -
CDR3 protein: CASSEGTDRRLETQYF
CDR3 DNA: TGTGCCAGCAGTGAAGGGACCGATCGGCGGTTAGAGACCCAGTACTTC

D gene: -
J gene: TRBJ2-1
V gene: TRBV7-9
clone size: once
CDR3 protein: CASSLAFSSYNEQFF
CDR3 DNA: TGTGCCAGCAGCTTAGCATTCAGCTCCTACAATGAGCAGTTCTTC

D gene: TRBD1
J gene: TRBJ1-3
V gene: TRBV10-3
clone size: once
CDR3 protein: CAIRGTGVPGNTIYF
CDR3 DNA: TGTGCCATCCGAGGGACAGGGGTCCCGGGAAACACCATATATTTT

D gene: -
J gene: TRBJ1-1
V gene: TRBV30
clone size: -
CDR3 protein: CAWSLQLNTEAFF
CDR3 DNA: TGTGCCTGGAGTTTACAGTTGAACACTGAAGCTTTCTTT

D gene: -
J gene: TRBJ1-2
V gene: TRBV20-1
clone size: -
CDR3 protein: CSAGTRGGYTF
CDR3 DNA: TGCAGTGCCGGGACAAGGGGTGGCTACACCTTC

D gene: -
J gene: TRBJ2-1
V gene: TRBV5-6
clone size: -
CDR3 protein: CASSLLAGQYNEQFF
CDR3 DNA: TGTGCCAGCAGCTTGTTGGCAGGGCAATACAATGAGCAGTTCTTC

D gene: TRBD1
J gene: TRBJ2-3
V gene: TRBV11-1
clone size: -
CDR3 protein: CASSLPGTELNTQYF
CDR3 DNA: TGTGCCAGCAGCTTACCCGGGACAGAATTAAATACGCAGTATTTT

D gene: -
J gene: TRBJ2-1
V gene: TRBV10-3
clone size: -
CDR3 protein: CAISPGGPRQFF
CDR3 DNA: TGTGCCATCAGCCCCGGGGGACCCAGGCAGTTCTTC

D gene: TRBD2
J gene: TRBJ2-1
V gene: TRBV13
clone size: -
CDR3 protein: CATSIAGIYNEQFF
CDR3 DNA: TGTGCCACCTCCATAGCGGGAATCTACAATGAGCAGTTCTTC

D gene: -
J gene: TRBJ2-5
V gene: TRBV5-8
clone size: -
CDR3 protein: CASRFQSQETQYF
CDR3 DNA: TGTGCCAGCCGTTTTCAGAGTCAAGAGACCCAGTACTTC

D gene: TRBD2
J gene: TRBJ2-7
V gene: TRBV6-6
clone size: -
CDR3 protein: CASKKAREEDYEQYF
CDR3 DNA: TGTGCCAGCAAAAAGGCGCGGGAGGAAGACTACGAGCAGTACTTC

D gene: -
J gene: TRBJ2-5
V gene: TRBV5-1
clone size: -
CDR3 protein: CASGEETQYF
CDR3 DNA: TGCGCCAGCGGAGAAGAGACCCAGTACTTC

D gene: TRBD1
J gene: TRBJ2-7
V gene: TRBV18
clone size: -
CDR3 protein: CASSPPRTGVGYEQYF
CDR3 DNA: TGTGCCAGCTCACCACCGAGGACAGGAGTAGGGTACGAGCAGTACTTC

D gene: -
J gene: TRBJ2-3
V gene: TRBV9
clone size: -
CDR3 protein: CASSGGVRADTQYF
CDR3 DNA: TGTGCCAGCAGCGGGGGGGTGAGGGCAGATACGCAGTATTTT

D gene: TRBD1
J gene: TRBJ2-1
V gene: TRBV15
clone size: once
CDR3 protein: CATSRDVSDRVDQFF
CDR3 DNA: TGTGCCACCAGCAGAGATGTGTCGGACAGGGTCGACCAGTTCTTC

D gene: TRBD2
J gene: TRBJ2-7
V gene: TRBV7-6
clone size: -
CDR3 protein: CASSRGSGTSGTYEQYF
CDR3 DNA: TGTGCCAGCAGCCGGGGGTCCGGGACTAGCGGAACATACGAGCAGTACTTC

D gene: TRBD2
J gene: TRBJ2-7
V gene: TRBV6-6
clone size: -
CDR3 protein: CASSMGLAEYEQYF
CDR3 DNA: TGTGCCAGCAGTATGGGACTAGCGGAGTACGAGCAGTACTTC

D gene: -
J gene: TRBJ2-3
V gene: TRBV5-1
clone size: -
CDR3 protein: CASSPQGGPDTQYF
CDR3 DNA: TGCGCCAGCAGCCCTCAGGGGGGGCCAGATACGCAGTATTTT

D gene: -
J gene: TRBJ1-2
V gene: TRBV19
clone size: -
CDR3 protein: CASSIIPGDYGYTF
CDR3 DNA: TGTGCCAGTAGTATCATTCCTGGGGACTATGGCTACACCTTC